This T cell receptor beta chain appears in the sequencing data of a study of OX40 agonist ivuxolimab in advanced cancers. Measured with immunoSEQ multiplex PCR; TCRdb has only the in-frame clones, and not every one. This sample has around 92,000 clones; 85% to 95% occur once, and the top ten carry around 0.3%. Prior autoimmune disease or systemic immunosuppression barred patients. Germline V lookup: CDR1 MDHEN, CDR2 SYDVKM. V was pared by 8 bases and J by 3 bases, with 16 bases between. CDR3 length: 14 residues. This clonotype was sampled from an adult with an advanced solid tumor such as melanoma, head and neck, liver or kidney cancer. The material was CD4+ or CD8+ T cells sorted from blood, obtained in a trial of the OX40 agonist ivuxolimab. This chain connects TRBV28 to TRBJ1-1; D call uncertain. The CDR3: CASSRSGLYTEAFF. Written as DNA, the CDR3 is TGTGCCAGCTCTCGAAGCGGGTTGTACACTGAAGCTTTCTTT.